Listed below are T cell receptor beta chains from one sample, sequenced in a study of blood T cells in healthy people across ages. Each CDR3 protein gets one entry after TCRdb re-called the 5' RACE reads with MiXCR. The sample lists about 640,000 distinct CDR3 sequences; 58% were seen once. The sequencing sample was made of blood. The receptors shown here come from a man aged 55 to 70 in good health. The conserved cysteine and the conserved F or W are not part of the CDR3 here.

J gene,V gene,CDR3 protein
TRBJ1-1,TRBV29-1,SVAGQGTEAF
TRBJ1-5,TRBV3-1,ASSQDVTPNQPQH
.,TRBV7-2,ASNLSASRETQY
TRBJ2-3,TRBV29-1,SVVGTGLTRVDTQY
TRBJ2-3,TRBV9,ASSPFEGGAGRDTQY
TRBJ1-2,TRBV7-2,ASSLQRLGYT
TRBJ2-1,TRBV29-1,SATTGTGLNEQF
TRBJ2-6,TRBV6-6,ASSPVPGANVLT
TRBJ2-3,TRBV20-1,SAGGAVQTDTQY
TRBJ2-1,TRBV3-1,ASSQGPSAGEQF
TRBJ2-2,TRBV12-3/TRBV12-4,ASSPRGVQAGELF
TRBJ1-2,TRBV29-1,SVESSGTGEGYGYT
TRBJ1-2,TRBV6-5,ASSDQTYGYT
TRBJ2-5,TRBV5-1,ASSLTGSKETQY
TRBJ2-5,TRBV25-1,ASSDHRGVQETQY
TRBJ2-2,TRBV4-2,ASSQGPYERGGGELF
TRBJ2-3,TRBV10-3,AISVSWGSKRPDTQY
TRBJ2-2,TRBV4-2,ASRLAHETGELF
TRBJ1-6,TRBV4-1,ASSQDQNSPLH